Below are 10 T cell receptor beta chains sequenced from a single sample in a study of beta chain features in type 1 diabetes. Expressed TCRB transcripts were sequenced because the isolated RNA had all been reverse transcribed beforehand. Here immunoSEQ multiplex PCR was the method, and the copy in TCRdb shows in-frame clones only, minus some. The table records around 330,000 clones, roughly 11% of them present only once. Sequencing input: naive CD4+ T cells from blood. The source of these receptors is a woman aged 25 to 39 in good health.

This clone has a handful of counts. V usage is TRBV12-2 and J usage is TRBJ2-7; the D call of TRBD2 is as the table states it, not checked on the DNA. TRBV12-2 is a listed pseudogene. The CDR3 has 14 amino acids. This CDR3 is CASRLKRTSYEQYF. CDR3 sequence (DNA): TGTGCAAGTCGCTTGAAGCGGACCTCCTACGAGCAGTACTTC.

The chain employs TRBV4-3 and TRBJ2-2; 10 positions match TRBD2. V shed 4 bases and J 3 bases; nucleotides not matched to a gene: 11. The CDR3 is made up of 18 amino acids. Per germline, CDR1 LGHNA and CDR2 YSLEER. This CDR3 is CASSPIPSGRDDTGELFF. The CDR3 DNA follows: TGCGCCAGCAGCCCAATACCCAGCGGGAGGGATGACACCGGGGAGCTGTTTTTT.

The CDR3 region has the DNA TGTGCCAGCAGCCAAGATATCAGGGCGAGGGATACGCAGTATTTT. It yields the protein CASSQDIRARDTQYF. The chain uses TRBV4-2 and TRBJ2-3; TRBD1 is a possible D gene (5 bases). V was cut by 0 bases and J by 6 bases, with 13 bases left in between. CDR3 length equals 15 residues. The germline V gene encodes CDR1 LGHNA and CDR2 YNFKEQ.

The V gene is TRBV5-8, the J gene TRBJ2-1; 10 nucleotides align to TRBD2. The CDR3 is 17 amino acids. Per the germline V gene, CDR1 is SGHTS and CDR2 is YDEGEE. Losses at the gene ends were 0 bases for V and 9 bases for J; bases not matched to a gene: 12. CDR3 sequence reads: CASSLELASGSVSEQFF. DNA for the CDR3: TGTGCCAGCAGCTTGGAACTAGCTAGCGGGAGTGTTAGTGAGCAGTTCTTC.

This clone was picked up a small number of times. As DNA, the CDR3 is TGTGCCAGCAGCTTGAGTTGGGAGACCCAGTACTTC. The encoded protein is CASSLSWETQYF. The chain carries TRBV7-9 and TRBJ2-5; unclear D gene. The CDR3 totals 12 residues. The V gene's germline CDR1 is SEHNR and CDR2 FQNEAQ (reference sequence). V dropped 3 bases and J dropped 5 bases, with 7 bases sitting between them.

To note about this clone: The same CDR3 can be traced to other DNA sequences in this sample. The chain combines TRBV28 with TRBJ2-5; 7 bases are a match to TRBD2. There are 13 residues in the CDR3. Losses at the gene ends were 6 bases for V and 1 base for J; bases not matched to a gene: 2. Germline-derived CDR1 and CDR2 are MDHEN and SYDVKM. CDR3 sequence reads: CASSPSGQETQYF. The DNA for the CDR3 is TGTGCCAGCAGCCCTAGCGGCCAAGAGACCCAGTACTTC. The full variable domain, in which reference TRBV28 and TRBJ2-5 provide the parts outside the CDR3, is DVKVTQSSRYLVKRTGEKVFLECVQDMDHENMFWYRQDPGLGLRLIYFSYDVKMKEKGDIPEGYSVSREKKERFSLILESASTNQTSMYLCASSPSGQETQYFGPGTRLLVL.

The J gene is TRBJ1-1, the V gene TRBV18; D remains unclear. The CDR3 covers 12 residues. Between the trimmed V and J ends, which lost 4 bases and 4 bases, there was a span of 7 bases. Germline V gene data show CDR1 as KGHSH and CDR2 as LQKENI. In nucleotides, the CDR3 is TGTGCCAGCTCACTATCCGTCACTGAAGCTTTCTTT. Its protein product is CASSLSVTEAFF.

The V and J genes are TRBV5-1 and TRBJ2-3; 8 bases map to TRBD2. The CDR3 has 14 residues. J gave up 2 bases and V 6 bases, and 5 bases lay outside the gene matches. Germline V gene lookup returns CDR1 SGHRS and CDR2 YFSETQ. CDR3 coding DNA: TGCGCCAGCAACGTAGCGGGAACCACAGATACGCAGTATTTT. It specifies CASNVAGTTDTQYF.

The V call is TRBV30, the J call TRBJ2-1; 9 bases agree with TRBD2. The CDR3 is 16 amino acids. The germline V gene encodes CDR1 GTSNPN and CDR2 SVGIG (reference sequence). Trimming cost V 0 bases and J 2 bases; bases outside gene matches: 5. CDR3 in DNA: TGTGCCTGGAGTGTAGCGGCGGGAGGGCCCTACAATGAGCAGTTCTTC. This translates into CAWSVAAGGPYNEQFF.

The chain recombines TRBV5-4 with TRBJ2-1, with 16 bases aligning to TRBD2. Germline V gene sequence: CDR1 SGHNT, CDR2 YYREEE (reference sequence). This CDR3 is 17 amino acids long. J gave up 2 bases and V 3 bases, and 2 bases lay outside the gene matches. This CDR3 reads CASSSGTSGGAYNEQFF. In DNA, the CDR3 is TGTGCCAGCAGCTCTGGGACTAGCGGGGGGGCCTACAATGAGCAGTTCTTC.